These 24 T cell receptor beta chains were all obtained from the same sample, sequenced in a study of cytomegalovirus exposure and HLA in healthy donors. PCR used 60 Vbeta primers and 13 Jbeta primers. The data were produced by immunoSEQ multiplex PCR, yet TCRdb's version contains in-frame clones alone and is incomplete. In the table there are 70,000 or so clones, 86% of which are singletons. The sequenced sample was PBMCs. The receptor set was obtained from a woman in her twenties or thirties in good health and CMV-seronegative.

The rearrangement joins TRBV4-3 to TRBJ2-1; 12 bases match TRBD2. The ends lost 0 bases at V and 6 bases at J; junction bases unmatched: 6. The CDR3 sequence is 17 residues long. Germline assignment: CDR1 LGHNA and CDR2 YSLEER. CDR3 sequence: CASSQETSGSITNEQFF. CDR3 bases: TGCGCCAGCAGCCAAGAGACTAGCGGGAGTATTACCAATGAGCAGTTCTTC.

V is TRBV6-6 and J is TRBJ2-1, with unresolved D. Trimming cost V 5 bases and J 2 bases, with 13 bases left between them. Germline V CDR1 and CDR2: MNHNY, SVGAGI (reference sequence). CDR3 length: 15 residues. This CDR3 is CASSPRRSTYNEQFF. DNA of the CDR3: TGTGCCAGCAGTCCTCGGAGATCAACCTACAATGAGCAGTTCTTC.

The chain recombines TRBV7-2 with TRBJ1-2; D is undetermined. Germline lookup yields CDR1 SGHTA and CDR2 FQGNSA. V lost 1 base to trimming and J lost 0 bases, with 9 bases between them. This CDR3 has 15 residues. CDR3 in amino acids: CASSLGRSSNYGYTF. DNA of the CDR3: TGTGCCAGCAGCTTAGGCAGATCATCTAACTATGGCTACACCTTC.

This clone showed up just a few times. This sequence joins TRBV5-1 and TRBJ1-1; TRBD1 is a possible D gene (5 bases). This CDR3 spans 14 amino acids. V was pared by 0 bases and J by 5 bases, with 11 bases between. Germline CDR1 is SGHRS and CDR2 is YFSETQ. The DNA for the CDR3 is TGCGCCAGCAGCTTGGAAGGGGTGCTGACTGAAGCTTTCTTT. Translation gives CASSLEGVLTEAFF.

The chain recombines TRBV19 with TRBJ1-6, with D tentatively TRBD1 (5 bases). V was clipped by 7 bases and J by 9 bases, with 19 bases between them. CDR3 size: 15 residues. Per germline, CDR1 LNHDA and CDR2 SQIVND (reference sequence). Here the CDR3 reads CASTPTRFDSSPLHF. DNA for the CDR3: TGTGCCAGTACCCCAACCCGCTTCGACAGTTCACCCCTCCACTTT.

CDR3 region: CASSLGGVNTGELFF. The CDR3 coding sequence is TGTGCCAGCAGCTTAGGGGGAGTGAACACCGGGGAGCTGTTTTTT. The gene calls are TRBV11-3 and TRBJ2-2; TRBD2 might be the D (5 bases). Germline V lookup: CDR1 SGHNT, CDR2 YENEEA. The CDR3 runs 15 residues. V lost 1 base and J 1 base, leaving 7 bases between the germline ends.

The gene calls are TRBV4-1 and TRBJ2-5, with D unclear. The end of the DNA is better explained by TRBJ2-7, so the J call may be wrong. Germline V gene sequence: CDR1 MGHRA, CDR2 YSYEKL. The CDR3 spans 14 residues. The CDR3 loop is CASSPQVRPYEQYF. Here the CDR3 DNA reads TGCGCCAGCAGCCCTCAGGTGCGCCCCTACGAGCAGTACTTC.

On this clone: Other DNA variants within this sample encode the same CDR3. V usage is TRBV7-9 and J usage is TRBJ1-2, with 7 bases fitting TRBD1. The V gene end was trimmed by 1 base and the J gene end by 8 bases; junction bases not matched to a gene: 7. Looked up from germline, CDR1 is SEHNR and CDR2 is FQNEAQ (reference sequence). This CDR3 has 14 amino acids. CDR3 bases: TGTGCCAGCAGCTTAGAAGGGGGCGCGGACGGCTACACCTTC. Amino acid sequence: CASSLEGGADGYTF.

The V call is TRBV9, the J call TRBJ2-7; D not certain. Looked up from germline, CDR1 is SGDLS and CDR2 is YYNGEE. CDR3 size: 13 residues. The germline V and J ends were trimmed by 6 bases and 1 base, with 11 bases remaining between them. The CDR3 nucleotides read TGTGCCAGCACATTTGGCAGTTCCTACGAGCAGTACTTC. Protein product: CASTFGSSYEQYF. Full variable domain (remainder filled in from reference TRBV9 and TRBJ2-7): DSGVTQTPKHLITATGQRVTLRCSPRSGDLSVYWYQQSLDQGLQFLIQYYNGEERAKGNILERFSAQQFPDLHSELNLSSLELGDSALYFCASTFGSSYEQYFGPGTRLTVT.

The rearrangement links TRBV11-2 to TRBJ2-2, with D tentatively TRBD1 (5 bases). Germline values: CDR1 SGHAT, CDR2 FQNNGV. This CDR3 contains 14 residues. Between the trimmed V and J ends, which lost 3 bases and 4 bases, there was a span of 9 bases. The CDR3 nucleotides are TGTGCCAGCAGCTTGGCACAGGCCACCGGGGAGCTGTTTTTT. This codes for CASSLAQATGELFF.

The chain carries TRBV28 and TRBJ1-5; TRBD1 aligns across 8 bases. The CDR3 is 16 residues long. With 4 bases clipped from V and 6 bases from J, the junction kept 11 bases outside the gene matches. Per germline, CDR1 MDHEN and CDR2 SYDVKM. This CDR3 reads CASSYPGTGGRQPQHF. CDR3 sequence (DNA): TGTGCCAGCAGTTACCCCGGGACAGGAGGACGTCAGCCCCAGCATTTT.

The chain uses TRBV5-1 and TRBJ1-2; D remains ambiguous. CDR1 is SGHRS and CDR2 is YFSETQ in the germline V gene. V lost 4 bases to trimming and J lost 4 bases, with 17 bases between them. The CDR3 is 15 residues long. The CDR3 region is CASSPEGGRSYGYTF. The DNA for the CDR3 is TGCGCCAGCAGCCCTGAAGGTGGGCGTAGCTATGGCTACACCTTC.

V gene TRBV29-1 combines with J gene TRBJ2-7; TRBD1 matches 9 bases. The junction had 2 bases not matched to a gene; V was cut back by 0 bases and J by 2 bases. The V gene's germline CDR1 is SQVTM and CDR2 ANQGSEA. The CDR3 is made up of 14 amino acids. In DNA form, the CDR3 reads TGCAGCGTTGAAGATCGGGACAGGGCCTACGAGCAGTACTTC. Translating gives CSVEDRDRAYEQYF.

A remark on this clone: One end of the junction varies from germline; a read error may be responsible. CDR3 in DNA: TGTGCCAGCAGCTTAGTACAGGGGCATTGCCCCTTC. This encodes CASSLVQGHCPF. The V and J genes are TRBV11-3 and TRBJ1-2, with 7 bases lining up with TRBD1. CDR1 SGHNT and CDR2 YENEEA come from the germline V gene. The CDR3 is 12 residues long.

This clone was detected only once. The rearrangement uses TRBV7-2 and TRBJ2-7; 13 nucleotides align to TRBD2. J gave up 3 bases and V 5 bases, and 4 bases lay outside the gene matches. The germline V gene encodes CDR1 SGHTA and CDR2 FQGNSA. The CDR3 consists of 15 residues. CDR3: CASSPRTSGSYEQYF. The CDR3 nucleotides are TGTGCCAGCAGCCCACGGACTAGCGGGAGCTACGAGCAGTACTTC.

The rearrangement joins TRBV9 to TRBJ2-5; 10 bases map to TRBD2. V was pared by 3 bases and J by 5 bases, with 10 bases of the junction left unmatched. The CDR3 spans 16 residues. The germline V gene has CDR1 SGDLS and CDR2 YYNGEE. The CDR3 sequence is CASSAPLAGGGETQYF. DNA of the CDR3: TGTGCCAGCAGCGCCCCGTTAGCGGGAGGAGGGGAGACCCAGTACTTC.

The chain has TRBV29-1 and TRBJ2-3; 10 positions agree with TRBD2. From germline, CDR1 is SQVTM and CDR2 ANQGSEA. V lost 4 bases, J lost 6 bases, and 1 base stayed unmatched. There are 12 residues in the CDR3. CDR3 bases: TGCAGCGTTGGGACTAGCGGTGATACGCAGTATTTT. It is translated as CSVGTSGDTQYF.

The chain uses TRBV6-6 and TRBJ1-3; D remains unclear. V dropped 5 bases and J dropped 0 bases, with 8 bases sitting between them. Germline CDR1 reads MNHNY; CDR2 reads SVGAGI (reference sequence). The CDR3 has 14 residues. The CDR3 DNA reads TGTGCCAGCAGTCGACATTTCTCTGGAAACACCATATATTTT. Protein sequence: CASSRHFSGNTIYF.

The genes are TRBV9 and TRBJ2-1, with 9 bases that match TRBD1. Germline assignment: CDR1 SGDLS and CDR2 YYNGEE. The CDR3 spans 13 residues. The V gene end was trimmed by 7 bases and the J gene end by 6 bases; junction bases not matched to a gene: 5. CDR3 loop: CASAGQGTNEQFF. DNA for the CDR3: TGTGCCAGCGCCGGACAGGGGACCAATGAGCAGTTCTTC.

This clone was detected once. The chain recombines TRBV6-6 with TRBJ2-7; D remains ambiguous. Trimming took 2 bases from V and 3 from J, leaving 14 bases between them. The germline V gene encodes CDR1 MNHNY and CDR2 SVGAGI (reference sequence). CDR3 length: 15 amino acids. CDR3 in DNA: TGTGCCAGCAGTTACCTCGAGGAAGCAAACTACGAGCAGTACTTC. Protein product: CASSYLEEANYEQYF.

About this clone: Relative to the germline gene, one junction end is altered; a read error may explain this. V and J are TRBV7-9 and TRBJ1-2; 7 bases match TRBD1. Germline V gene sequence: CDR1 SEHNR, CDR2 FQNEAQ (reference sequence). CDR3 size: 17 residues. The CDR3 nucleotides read TGTTCCAGCAGCTTCGTAAGAGGGGGCGCGGGTAACTATGGCTACACCTTC. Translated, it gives CSSSFVRGGAGNYGYTF.

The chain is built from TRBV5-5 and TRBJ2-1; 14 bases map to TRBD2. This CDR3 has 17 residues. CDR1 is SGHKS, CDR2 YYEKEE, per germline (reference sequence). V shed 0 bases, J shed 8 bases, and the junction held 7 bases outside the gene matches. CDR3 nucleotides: TGTGCCAGCAGCTTGGGTCTGTTGGGACTAGCGGGAGATGAGCAGTTCTTC. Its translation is CASSLGLLGLAGDEQFF.

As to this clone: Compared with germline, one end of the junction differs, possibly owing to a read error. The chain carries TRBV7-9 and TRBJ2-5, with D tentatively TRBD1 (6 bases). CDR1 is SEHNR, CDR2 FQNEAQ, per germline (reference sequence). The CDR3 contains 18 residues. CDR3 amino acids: CSSSLTHPSGVVQETQYF. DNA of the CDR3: TGTTCCAGCAGCTTGACGCACCCCTCAGGGGTGGTCCAAGAGACCCAGTACTTC.

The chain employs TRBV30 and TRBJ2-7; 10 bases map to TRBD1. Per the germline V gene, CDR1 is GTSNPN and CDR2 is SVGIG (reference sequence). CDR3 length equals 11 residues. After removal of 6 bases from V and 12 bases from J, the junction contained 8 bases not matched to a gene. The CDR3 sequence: CACLTGGSPYF. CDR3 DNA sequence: TGTGCCTGTCTGACAGGGGGCTCTCCGTACTTC.